These 22 T cell receptor beta chains came from one sample sequenced in a study of neurological immune-mediated disorders. Sample time point: longitudinal time-point 3. TCRdb re-called the 5' RACE reads through MiXCR, storing one row per CDR3 protein. In the table there are fewer than 110,000 distinct CDR3 sequences, less than 14% of which are singletons. The sequenced material came from PBMCs. These receptors were taken from a female donor with HTLV-1-associated myelopathy (HAM/TSP).

Note on this clonotype: At one end the junction does not follow the germline gene, possibly because of a read error. The V and J genes are TRBV10-3 and TRBJ2-2; 7 bases are a match to TRBD1. CDR3 length: 14 residues. Germline CDR1 ENHRY, CDR2 SYGVKD. CDR3 nucleotides: TGTGCCAGCAGTAAAAAGGGACAGCCCGGGGAGCTGTTTTTT. It translates to CASSKKGQPGELFF.

The sample holds many counts of this clonotype. The chain recombines TRBV9 with TRBJ1-5, with TRBD1 matching 7 bases. Germline V gene lookup returns CDR1 SGDLS and CDR2 YYNGEE. This CDR3 contains 14 residues. V lost 4 bases, J lost 3 bases, and 4 bases stayed unmatched. CDR3 nucleotides: TGTGCCAGCAGCTTGCAGGGGGACAATCAGCCCCAGCATTTT. This encodes CASSLQGDNQPQHF.

Only one count was recorded for this clonotype. The V and J genes are TRBV11-2 and TRBJ1-3; weak D call: TRBD1 (5 bases). Per the germline V gene, CDR1 is SGHAT and CDR2 is FQNNGV. The CDR3 covers 14 residues. The ends were cut back, 7 bases at V and 5 bases at J, with 15 bases in the middle. The CDR3 here is CASTEGYLRNTIYF. CDR3 nucleotide sequence: TGTGCCAGCACGGAGGGGTATCTTCGAAACACCATATATTTT.

As concerns this clonotype: A much larger clonotype is one base distant, so this may be a read error. In nucleotides, the CDR3 is TGCGCCAACAGCTTCAGGGGAGAGAACACCGGGGAGCTGTTTTTT. The encoded protein is CANSFRGENTGELFF. The rearrangement uses TRBV5-1 and TRBJ2-2; TRBD1 might be the D (6 bases). The CDR3 is 15 amino acids. Germline V gives CDR1 SGHRS, CDR2 YFSETQ.

This clonotype has a count of ten or more. The chain uses TRBV7-9 and TRBJ2-7, with a tentative D call TRBD2 (5 bases). This CDR3 has 16 amino acids. The V and J ends lost 0 bases and 2 bases respectively, with 14 bases between them. CDR1 is SEHNR, CDR2 FQNEAQ, per germline (reference sequence). The DNA of the CDR3 is TGTGCCAGCAGCTTAGCGGCCGGGGTTAGAGCCTACGAGCAGTACTTC. The encoded protein is CASSLAAGVRAYEQYF.

This clonotype showed up many times. This sequence joins TRBV9 and TRBJ2-2; 8 positions agree with TRBD1. The CDR3 covers 18 residues. The V segment lost 4 bases and the J segment 6 bases; nucleotides outside the gene matches: 17. Germline V lookup: CDR1 SGDLS, CDR2 YYNGEE. The DNA of the CDR3 is TGTGCCAGCAGCTCCCAGCCTAGTGGACAGGGTTATGCCGGGGAGCTGTTTTTT. This sequence encodes CASSSQPSGQGYAGELFF.

The table lists this clonotype with many counts. V usage is TRBV3-1 and J usage is TRBJ2-3; possible D gene TRBD2, 6 bases. The CDR3 has 12 amino acids. V lost 3 bases and J lost 8, with 9 bases in between. From germline, CDR1 is LGHDT and CDR2 YNNKEL (reference sequence). CDR3 coding DNA: TGTGCCAGCAGCCAGGGGACTGGTACGCAGTATTTT. Its translation is CASSQGTGTQYF.

This clonotype was detected many times. The chain employs TRBV5-1 and TRBJ1-5, with D perhaps TRBD1 (6 bases). The germline V and J ends were trimmed by 0 bases and 1 base, with 8 bases remaining between them. Germline CDR1 and CDR2: SGHRS and YFSETQ. The CDR3 has 15 amino acids. CDR3 bases: TGCGCCAGCAGCTTGGACAGGGCAAGCAATCAGCCCCAGCATTTT. Protein product: CASSLDRASNQPQHF. The complete variable domain, with remaining parts taken from reference TRBV5-1 and TRBJ1-5, reads KAGVTQTPRYLIKTRGQQVTLSCSPISGHRSVSWYQQTPGQGLQFLFEYFSETQRNKGNFPGRFSGRQFSNSRSEMNVSTLELGDSALYLCASSLDRASNQPQHFGDGTRLSIL.

This clonotype was recorded many times. The rearrangement links TRBV15 to TRBJ2-7; possible D gene TRBD2, 6 bases. Trimming shortened V by 1 base and J by 2 bases, and 9 bases separated the two germline ends. The CDR3 spans 14 residues. Per the germline V gene, CDR1 is LNHNV and CDR2 is YYDKDF (reference sequence). The CDR3 loop is CATSRAPGAYEQYF. DNA for the CDR3: TGTGCCACCAGCAGAGCACCGGGGGCCTACGAGCAGTACTTC.

This clonotype is medium-sized within its sample. One end of the junction varies from germline; a read error may be responsible. J is TRBJ1-1 and V is TRBV7-6; the D gene is possibly TRBD1 (6 bases). This CDR3 region has 12 residues. Per germline, CDR1 SGHVS and CDR2 FNYEAQ. The CDR3 protein is CASSLGGTEVFF. CDR3 in DNA: TGTGCCAGCAGCCTCGGGGGCACTGAAGTTTTCTTT.

At least ten counts were recorded for this clonotype. The chain joins TRBV7-9 to TRBJ1-5; D might be TRBD1 (6 bases). V lost 1 base and J lost 3, with 13 bases in between. There are 16 residues in the CDR3. CDR1 and CDR2 from the germline V gene are SEHNR and FQNEAQ (reference sequence). In DNA form, the CDR3 reads TGTGCCAGCAGCTTAGTCCCGACAGGCTACAATCAGCCCCAGCATTTT. This sequence encodes CASSLVPTGYNQPQHF.

The chain employs TRBV7-6 and TRBJ2-1; TRBD2 matches 9 bases. The CDR3 is 17 residues long. The V gene end was trimmed by 6 bases and the J gene end by 5 bases; junction bases not matched to a gene: 14. The germline V gene has CDR1 SGHVS and CDR2 FNYEAQ. The CDR3 DNA reads TGTGCCAGCAGTAAGAGGCCTAGCGGGGTGGCGAACAATGAGCAGTTCTTC. Amino acid sequence: CASSKRPSGVANNEQFF.

This clonotype showed up just a few times. CDR3 region: CATSESARGSPTDTQYF. In nucleotides, the CDR3 is TGTGCCACCAGTGAATCCGCCCGGGGGTCCCCCACAGATACGCAGTATTTT. The chain uses TRBV24-1 and TRBJ2-3, with D perhaps matching TRBD2 (6 bases). This CDR3 spans 17 amino acids. The germline V and J ends were trimmed by 4 bases and 2 bases, with 18 bases remaining between them. Looked up from germline, CDR1 is KGHDR and CDR2 is SFDVKD.

This clonotype was picked up many times. The chain employs TRBV28 and TRBJ1-1, with 8 bases lining up with TRBD1. V dropped 7 bases and J dropped 5; count of bases not matched to a gene: 12. Germline values: CDR1 MDHEN, CDR2 SYDVKM. There are 15 residues in the CDR3. The CDR3 region is CASIMAGGAGTEAFF. The DNA for the CDR3 is TGTGCCAGCATTATGGCAGGGGGCGCAGGGACTGAAGCTTTCTTT.

Points on this clonotype: A read error may produce the germline difference seen at one junction end. The chain uses TRBV10-3 and TRBJ1-1, with TRBD1 as a possible D gene (5 bases). Germline V CDR1 and CDR2: ENHRY, SYGVKD. The CDR3 has 16 residues. CDR3: CAISESRGLSITEASF. The CDR3 nucleotides read TGTGCCATCAGTGAGTCAAGGGGATTGAGTATCACTGAAGCTTCCTTT.

This clonotype was seen more than once but under ten times. The rearrangement links TRBV7-6 to TRBJ2-1; tentatively, D is TRBD2 (7 bases). Trimming removed 5 bases from V and 1 base from J, with 15 bases in between. Germline V CDR1 and CDR2: SGHVS, FNYEAQ. The CDR3 runs to 16 residues. Here the CDR3 reads CASSPTGGPSYNEQFF. CDR3 DNA sequence: TGTGCCAGCAGCCCCACGGGGGGCCCTTCCTACAATGAGCAGTTCTTC.

This clonotype was observed at least ten times. V gene TRBV5-1 combines with J gene TRBJ2-7, with 7 bases identical to TRBD1. Germline V lookup: CDR1 SGHRS, CDR2 YFSETQ. This CDR3 has 14 amino acids. Trimming removed 1 base from V and 4 bases from J; junction bases left unmatched: 5. CDR3 amino acids: CASSLPGQTYEQYF. The CDR3 DNA reads TGCGCCAGCAGCTTGCCGGGACAGACTTACGAGCAGTACTTC.

Ten or more counts support this clonotype. This chain joins TRBV5-1 and TRBJ1-1; 11 nucleotides match TRBD1. The CDR3 runs to 14 residues. The V gene end was trimmed by 5 bases and the J gene end by 6 bases; junction bases not matched to a gene: 6. CDR1 SGHRS and CDR2 YFSETQ come from the germline V gene. CDR3 region: CASSQGQGASEAFF. CDR3 sequence (DNA): TGCGCCAGCAGTCAAGGACAGGGGGCGTCTGAAGCTTTCTTT.

The V call is TRBV7-3, the J call TRBJ2-1; 8 bases align to TRBD2. CDR1 is SGHTA, CDR2 FQGTGA, per germline. This CDR3 region has 16 residues. J gave up 2 bases and V 5 bases, and 8 bases lay outside the gene matches. The CDR3: CASSPRFSGAYNEQFF. The CDR3 DNA follows: TGTGCCAGCAGCCCTCGGTTTAGCGGGGCCTACAATGAGCAGTTCTTC.

The chain is built from TRBV10-3 and TRBJ2-7; D is perhaps TRBD2 (6 bases). V shed 0 bases and J shed 3 bases, with 15 bases lying between them. The CDR3 extends over 16 amino acids. The germline CDR1 and CDR2 sequences are ENHRY and SYGVKD. CDR3 DNA sequence: TGTGCCATCAGTGAGTCTACCCCCCTCGGGAGCTACGAGCAGTACTTC. It yields the protein CAISESTPLGSYEQYF.

This clonotype was detected many times. V gene TRBV29-1 combines with J gene TRBJ1-2, with D possibly being TRBD1 (5 bases). Looked up from germline, CDR1 is SQVTM and CDR2 is ANQGSEA. V was cut by 2 bases and J by 4 bases, with 14 bases left in between. This CDR3 is 14 amino acids long. The DNA for the CDR3 is TGCAGCGTTGAAAGGGGAGCGGGGCTCTATGGCTACACCTTC. Its translation: CSVERGAGLYGYTF.

In its sample, this clonotype was seen many times. The chain uses TRBV4-1 and TRBJ1-6, with 7 bases matching TRBD1. CDR3 length: 17 amino acids. V trimming: 0 bases; J trimming: 9 bases; junction bases outside the gene matches: 11. Germline CDR1 MGHRA, CDR2 YSYEKL. The CDR3 spells CASSQEVGGGLGSPLHF. The DNA of the CDR3 is TGCGCCAGCAGCCAAGAAGTAGGAGGGGGCTTGGGTTCACCCCTCCACTTT.